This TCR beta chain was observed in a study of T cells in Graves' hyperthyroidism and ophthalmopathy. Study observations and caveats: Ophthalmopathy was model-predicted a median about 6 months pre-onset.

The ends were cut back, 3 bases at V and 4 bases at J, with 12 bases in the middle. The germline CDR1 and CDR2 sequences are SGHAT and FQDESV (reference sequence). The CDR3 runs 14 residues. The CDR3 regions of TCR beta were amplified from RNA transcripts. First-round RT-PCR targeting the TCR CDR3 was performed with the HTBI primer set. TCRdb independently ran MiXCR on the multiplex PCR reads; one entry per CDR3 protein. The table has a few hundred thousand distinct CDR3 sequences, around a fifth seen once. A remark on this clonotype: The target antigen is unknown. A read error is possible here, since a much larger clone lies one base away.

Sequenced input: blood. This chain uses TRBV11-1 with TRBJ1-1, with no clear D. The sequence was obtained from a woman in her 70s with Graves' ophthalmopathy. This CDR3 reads CASSFEGRGTEAFF. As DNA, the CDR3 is TGTGCCAGCAGCTTCGAGGGCCGGGGCACTGAAGCTTTCTTT.